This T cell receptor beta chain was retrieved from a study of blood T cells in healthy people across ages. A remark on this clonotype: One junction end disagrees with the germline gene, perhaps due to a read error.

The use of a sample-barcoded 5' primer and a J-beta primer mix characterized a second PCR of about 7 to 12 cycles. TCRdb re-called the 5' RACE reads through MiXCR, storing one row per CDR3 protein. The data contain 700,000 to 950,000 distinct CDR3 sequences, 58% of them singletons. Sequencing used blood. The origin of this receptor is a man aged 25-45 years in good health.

The CDR3 DNA reads as TGTGCCAGCAGCTCCCAGGGGCTCACTGAAGTTTTCTTT. This sequence encodes CASSSQGLTEVFF. The chain has TRBV7-2 and TRBJ1-1; D may be TRBD1 (6 bases). Germline CDR1 SGHTA, CDR2 FQGNSA. The length of the CDR3 is 13 residues.